The clone carrying this TCR beta chain is classed as medium-sized (0.01 to 0.1%). Its specificity is not known. From roughly 0.4 ug of RNA, a library with molecular barcoded alpha/delta and beta/gamma adaptors was made. TCRdb re-analysed the reads in MiXCR, keeping a single row per CDR3 protein. Among 100,000 to 150,000 distinct CDR3 sequences, over 10% were seen once, and the ten largest hold roughly 9.6%. This entry belongs to a study of read filtering for tumor transcriptome and immune sequencing. Looking at the study overall: Mean patient age was roughly 66 years, range about 45 to 85; 17 male, 14 female. TCR-mapped reads were about 4.05 to 11 million with IR-seq versus roughly 80 to 1,300 with RNA-seq. Points from the study as a whole: Without single-read clonotypes, shared clonotype proportions correlated more between IR-seq and RNA-seq. Approximately 82% of IR-seq clonotypes had a single read, yet these held roughly 3.8% of reads.

Germline V gene data show CDR1 as LGHDT and CDR2 as YNNKEL (reference sequence). V lost 1 base and J 9 bases, leaving 10 bases between the germline ends. The length of the CDR3 is 13 residues. The specimen sequenced was a population of CD138-negative cells sorted from bone marrow. This chain connects TRBV3-1 to TRBJ2-1; D possibly corresponds to TRBD2 (6 bases). The receptor's source is a donor at least 40 years old with multiple myeloma. CDR3 nucleotides: TGTGCCAGCAGCCAAGTTTCTAGCGTTGAGCAGTTCTTC. The encoded protein is CASSQVSSVEQFF.